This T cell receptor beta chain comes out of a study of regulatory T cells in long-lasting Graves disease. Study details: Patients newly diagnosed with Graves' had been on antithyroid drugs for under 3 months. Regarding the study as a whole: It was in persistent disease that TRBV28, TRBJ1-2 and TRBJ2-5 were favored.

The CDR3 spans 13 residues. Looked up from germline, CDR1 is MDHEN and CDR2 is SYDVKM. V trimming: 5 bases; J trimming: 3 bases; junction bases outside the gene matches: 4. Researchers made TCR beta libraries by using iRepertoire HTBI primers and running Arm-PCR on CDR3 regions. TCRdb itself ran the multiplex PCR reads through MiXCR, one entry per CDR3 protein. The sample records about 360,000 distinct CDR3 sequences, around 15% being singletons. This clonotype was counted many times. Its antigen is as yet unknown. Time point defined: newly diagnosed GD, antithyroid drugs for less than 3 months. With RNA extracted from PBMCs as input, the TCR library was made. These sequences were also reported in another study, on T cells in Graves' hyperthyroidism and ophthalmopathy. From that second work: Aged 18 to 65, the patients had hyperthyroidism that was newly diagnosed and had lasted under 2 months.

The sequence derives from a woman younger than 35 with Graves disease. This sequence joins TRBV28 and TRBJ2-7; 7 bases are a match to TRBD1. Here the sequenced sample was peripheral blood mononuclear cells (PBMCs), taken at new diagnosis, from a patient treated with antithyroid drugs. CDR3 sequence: CASSPGQHYEQYF. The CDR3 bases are TGTGCCAGCAGTCCGGGACAGCACTACGAGCAGTACTTC. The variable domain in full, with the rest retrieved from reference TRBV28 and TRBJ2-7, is DVKVTQSSRYLVKRTGEKVFLECVQDMDHENMFWYRQDPGLGLRLIYFSYDVKMKEKGDIPEGYSVSREKKERFSLILESASTNQTSMYLCASSPGQHYEQYFGPGTRLTVT.